Listed below are T cell receptor beta chains from one sample, sequenced in a study of PD-L1 blockade in urothelial cancer. Generated by immunoSEQ multiplex PCR, the TCRdb table keeps only in-frame clones and is missing some. The table lists 35,000 to 55,000 clones, around 80% of them singletons. The sequenced sample was PBMCs, obtained around atezolizumab (anti-PD-L1) treatment. The receptors were gathered from a man aged 70 or older with urothelial cancer. Both conserved end residues are part of each CDR3. Each record gives: V gene, clone size, D gene, J gene, CDR3 DNA, CDR3 protein. D genes are given only for firm matches. Rows may omit the clone size; those that give it use once, few, many or a size class.

TRBV5-1	NA	TRBD1	TRBJ2-7	TGCGCCAGCAGCTTGGCAGGGACAGGGGCCTACGAGCAGTACTTC	CASSLAGTGAYEQYF
TRBV5-1	once	TRBD1	TRBJ1-4	TGCGCCAGCAGCGGGGACAGGGTATCGGAAAAACTGTTTTTT	CASSGDRVSEKLFF
TRBV7-9	NA	TRBD2	TRBJ2-5	TGTGCCAGCAGCTTTGGACTAGCGGGGGGGCCGGGTGAGACCCAGTACTTC	CASSFGLAGGPGETQYF
TRBV19	NA	NA	TRBJ1-2	TGTGCCAGTAGTCCCTGGACAGAGACTAACTATGGCTACACCTTC	CASSPWTETNYGYTF
TRBV18	few	NA	TRBJ1-1	TGTGCCAGCTCCCCGGGGAACACTGAAGCTTTCTTT	CASSPGNTEAFF
TRBV4-1	NA	TRBD2	TRBJ2-2	TGCGCCAGCAGCCAAGCCAGCGGGGGGGCCTTAACCGGGGAGCTGTTTTTT	CASSQASGGALTGELFF
TRBV7-9	NA	TRBD1	TRBJ1-1	TGTGCCAGCAGCCCTCTTGTCCCGGGACAGGGCGAAGCTTTCTTT	CASSPLVPGQGEAFF
TRBV7-3	NA	NA	TRBJ1-2	TGTGCCAGCAGCCCTGACAGGACTAACTATGGCTACACCTTC	CASSPDRTNYGYTF
TRBV6-5	NA	TRBD1	TRBJ2-4	TGTGCCAGCAGTAGGGACAGCACCAAAAACATTCAGTACTTC	CASSRDSTKNIQYF
TRBV5-1	NA	NA	TRBJ2-7	TGCGCCAGCAGCTTGAGGGGTTACGAGCAGTACTTC	CASSLRGYEQYF
TRBV2	few	NA	TRBJ1-5	TGTGCCAGCACCCGACAGAACAATCAGCCCCAGCATTTT	CASTRQNNQPQHF
TRBV27	once	TRBD2	TRBJ2-7	TGTGCCAGCAGTTTATGGGGGGGCGAGCAGTACTTC	CASSLWGGEQYF
TRBV7-3	NA	NA	TRBJ2-2	TGTGCCAGCAGCCCCATAGGCGGGATAATAGGGGAGCTGTTTTTT	CASSPIGGIIGELFF
TRBV5-4	NA	NA	TRBJ2-1	TGTGCCAGCAGCTTGGATGGGAGCTCCTACAATGAGCAGTTCTTC	CASSLDGSSYNEQFF
TRBV18	NA	NA	TRBJ1-6	TGTGCCAGCTCACCAGCACAGGGAAATTCACCCCTCCACTTT	CASSPAQGNSPLHF
TRBV6-1	NA	NA	TRBJ2-1	TGTGCCAGCAGTGAGACGGAGTCCGAACTTTGGGGGGATGAGCAGTTCTTC	CASSETESELWGDEQFF
TRBV6-1	NA	NA	TRBJ1-2	TGTGCCAGCAGTGAAGCGGGGCTCGCCGGCGGCTACACCTTC	CASSEAGLAGGYTF
TRBV5-1	NA	NA	TRBJ1-1	TGCGCCAGCAGCCCCCAGGGGTTCACTGAAGCTTTCTTT	CASSPQGFTEAFF
TRBV10-3	NA	TRBD1	TRBJ1-2	TGTGCCATCAGTGACACAGGGGGCGAGCGGAGCACCTTC	CAISDTGGERSTF
TRBV4-3	NA	NA	TRBJ1-2	TGCGCCAGCAGCCAAGATACGGCGGACTATGGCTACACCTTC	CASSQDTADYGYTF
TRBV4-3	NA	NA	TRBJ2-2	TGCGCCAGCAGCCAAGATCCGGGTTGGGGGGAGCTGTTTTTT	CASSQDPGWGELFF
TRBV6-5	NA	NA	TRBJ1-3	TGTGCCAGCAGTTACGGGGGCCGTAACTCTGGAAACACCATATATTTT	CASSYGGRNSGNTIYF
TRBV25-1	NA	TRBD2	TRBJ2-1	TGTGCCAGCAGTCGACTAGCGGGAGATTCCCGAGGTGAGCAGTTCTTC	CASSRLAGDSRGEQFF
TRBV7-9	NA	NA	TRBJ2-3	TGTGCCAGCAGCCCCTTATCGACGGGGGGCACAGATACGCAGTATTTT	CASSPLSTGGTDTQYF
TRBV7-8	NA	TRBD2	TRBJ2-7	TGTGCCAGCAGCGAGGGACTAGCGGGGGCAAGCTCCTACGAGCAGTACTTC	CASSEGLAGASSYEQYF
TRBV7-2	NA	TRBD2	TRBJ2-1	TGTGCCAGCAGCTTCTTTGCACTAGCGGGAGCTAACAATGAGCAGTTCTTC	CASSFFALAGANNEQFF
TRBV7-2	NA	TRBD1	TRBJ2-3	TGTGCCAGCAGCTTCCTAACAGGGGGCACAGATACGCAGTATTTT	CASSFLTGGTDTQYF
TRBV7-9	once	TRBD1	TRBJ1-5	TGTGCCAGCAGCTTAGGGACAGGGAATCAGCCCCAGCATTTT	CASSLGTGNQPQHF
TRBV6-6	once	NA	TRBJ2-3	TGTGCCAGCAGTTACCCCGGGTCCACAGATACGCAGTATTTT	CASSYPGSTDTQYF
TRBV28	few	NA	TRBJ1-3	TGTGCCGTTCCAGGGAACGGAAACACCATATATTTT	CAVPGNGNTIYF